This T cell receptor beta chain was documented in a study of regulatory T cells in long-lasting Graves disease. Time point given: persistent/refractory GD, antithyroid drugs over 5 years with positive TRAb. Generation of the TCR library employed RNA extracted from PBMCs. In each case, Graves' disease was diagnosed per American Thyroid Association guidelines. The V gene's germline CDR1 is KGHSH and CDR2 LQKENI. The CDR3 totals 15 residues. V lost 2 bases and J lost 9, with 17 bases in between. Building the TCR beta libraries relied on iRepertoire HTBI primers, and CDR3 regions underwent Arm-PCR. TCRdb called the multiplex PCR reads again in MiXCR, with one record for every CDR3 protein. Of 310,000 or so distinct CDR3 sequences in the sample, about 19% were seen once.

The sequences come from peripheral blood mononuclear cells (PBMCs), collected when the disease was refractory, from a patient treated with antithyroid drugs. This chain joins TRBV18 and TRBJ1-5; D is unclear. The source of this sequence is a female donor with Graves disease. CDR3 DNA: TGTGCCAGCTCACCAGACAAGCCTGACCTAGGGCCCCAGCATTTT. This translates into CASSPDKPDLGPQHF.